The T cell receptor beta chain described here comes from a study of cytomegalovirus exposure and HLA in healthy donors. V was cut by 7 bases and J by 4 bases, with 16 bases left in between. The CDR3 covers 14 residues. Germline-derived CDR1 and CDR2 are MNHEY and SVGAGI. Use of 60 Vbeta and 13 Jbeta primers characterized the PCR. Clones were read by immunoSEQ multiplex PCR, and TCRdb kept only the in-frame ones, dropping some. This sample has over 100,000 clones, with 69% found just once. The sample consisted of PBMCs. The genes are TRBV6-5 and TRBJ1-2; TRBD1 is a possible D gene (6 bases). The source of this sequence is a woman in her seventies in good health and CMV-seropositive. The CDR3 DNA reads TGTGCCAGCACCCAAGGGGGACCCCTCTATGGCTACACCTTC. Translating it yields CASTQGGPLYGYTF.